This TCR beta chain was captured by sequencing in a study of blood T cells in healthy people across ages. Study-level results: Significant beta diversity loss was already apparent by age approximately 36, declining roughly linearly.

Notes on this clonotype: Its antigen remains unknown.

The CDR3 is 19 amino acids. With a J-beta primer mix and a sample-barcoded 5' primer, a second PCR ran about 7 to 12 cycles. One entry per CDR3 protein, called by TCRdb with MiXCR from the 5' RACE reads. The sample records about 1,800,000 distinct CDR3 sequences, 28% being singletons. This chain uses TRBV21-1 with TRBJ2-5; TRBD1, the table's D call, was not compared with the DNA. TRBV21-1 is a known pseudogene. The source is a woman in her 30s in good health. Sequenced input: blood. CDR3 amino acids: CASSKSSGGGQGKEETQYF. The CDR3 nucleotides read TGTGCCAGCAGCAAATCGTCGGGAGGTGGACAGGGGAAGGAAGAGACCCAGTACTTC.